This TCR beta chain was sequenced during a study of blood T cell repertoires in COVID-19. J was trimmed by 1 base and V by 5 bases; bases with no gene match: 3. Germline V gene data show CDR1 as PRHDT and CDR2 as FYEKMQ (reference sequence). The CDR3 runs to 17 residues. Sequencing used immunoSEQ multiplex PCR; TCRdb keeps in-frame clones, though not all of them. The table has a few hundred thousand clones, around 80% seen once; the top ten hold over 4%. This sequence originates from a man between 25 and 39 years old with acute COVID-19. J is TRBJ2-6 and V is TRBV13, with TRBD1 matching 12 bases. Sequencing was carried out using PBMCs or T cells enriched from blood (not recorded which). Written as DNA, the CDR3 is TGTGCCAGCAGCCAGGGACAGGGGGCGTCTGGGGCCAACGTCCTGACTTTC. Translating it yields CASSQGQGASGANVLTF.